This T cell receptor beta chain came from a study of T cell responses to AZD1222 COVID-19 vaccine (dated by TCRdb to about 2021). For the study in its entirety: TCR sequencing was performed for 233 trial participants, of whom about 200 were given two doses of AZD1222 and some 25 were given two doses of MenACWY control vaccine. Trial participants were enrolled by age into subgroups of 18-55, 56-69 and 70-plus years, and 148, 28 and 57 TCR-sequenced participants, respectively, were included in these subgroups.

The CDR3 regions of human TCRbeta chains were analyzed by immunosequencing. Regarding the original processing steps: Repertoire TCRs were matched against a reference library of SARS-CoV-2-specific TCRs generated with the MIRA antigen-specificity platform. Breadth was defined as the fraction of unique TCRs that were SARS-CoV-2-associated. Depth was defined as the fraction of total T cells that were SARS-CoV-2-associated. Using the MIRA data, each spike-specific TCR was assigned both to the spike region to which the TCR was reactive and to a CD4 or CD8 class. Log10-transformed breadth and depth values were compared by one-way ANOVA with Sidak's multiple comparisons tests. This is the immuneACCESS table as TCRdb keeps it, with only in-frame sequences that have V and J called. A part of the clones is gone; compared with another copy, unresolved V genes explain less than half, and the rest is unexplained. Clone size and the V and J calls come from that table; the DNA yielded D and trimming. In this sample the table shows about 180,000 clones, around 89% of which occur a single time. In total, the top ten clones hold roughly 26% of the sample.

Notes on this clone: The clone's antigen remains unknown. Per-base qualities were not stored, and no clone one base away is much larger.

Taken with the paper, the label for time point translates to: about 28 days (+/-7) after the second vaccine dose. AZD1222 recipients whose second dose came at about 4 weeks and those whose second dose came at about 12 weeks were combined into one group, since spike-specific TCR depth and breadth did not differ between the two schedules. Samples from vaccinated people were obtained from the UK trials COV001 and COV002, which included a single-blind randomized controlled phase 2/3 trial of AZD1222 (ChAdOx1 nCoV-19) in healthy adults. For TCRbeta chain sequencing, PBMC samples were collected from trial participants at day 0 and at day 28 after the second dose. From a lookup of the germline V gene, CDR1 and CDR2 are MNHEY and SVGAGI. V sheds 10 bases and J sheds 4 bases, leaving 19 bases between their ends. The CDR3 goes from the cysteine to the phenylalanine over 14 residues. Only CDR3 DNA remains: 42 bases, in frame from the first base.

Summary of the overall study and its limitations: The whole spike protein was spanned by vaccine-associated CD4 TCRs, and dominant responses were seen in regions 160-218 and 743-854. After two AZD1222 doses, spike-specific TCR breadth and depth were significantly higher than at day 0 and than in MenACWY recipients. Because no day 14 peak-response samples were available, the repertoires could be characterized only after the peak T cell response. Conclusions about previously exposed vaccinees were limited because only six AZD1222 recipients were SARS-CoV-2 seropositive at baseline. Most participants were white British and females outnumbered males, and the authors suggested that clonal diversity may have been underestimated. In the small 56-69-year group, the increase in depth fell short of significance, most likely because of low power. Reportedly, close to half of the unique spike-specific TCRs recognized epitopes lying outside the regions that are mutated in the B.1.351 and B.1.1.7 variants.

The TCR sequence derives from an adult who received the AZD1222 COVID-19 vaccine. Sample: peripheral blood, taken 28 days after the second AZD1222 dose. The chain links TRBV6-5 with TRBJ1-1; the D segment cannot be called with confidence. The CDR3 has the sequence CATRSDGVGTEAFF. The sequence in DNA is TGTGCCACTCGTTCGGACGGAGTTGGCACTGAAGCTTTCTTT.